These 13 T cell receptor beta chains originate from one sample sequenced in a study of blood T cell repertoires in COVID-19. This table comes from immunoSEQ multiplex PCR, and its TCRdb copy is limited to in-frame clones, with some not included. This table holds around 230,000 clones, 75% to 90% found once. The specimen sequenced was peripheral blood. Receptors were obtained from a woman aged 70-85 years with active or convalescent COVID-19.

This clone was seen a few times. V and J are TRBV6-4 and TRBJ2-3; 12 nucleotides match TRBD2. The CDR3 spans 15 residues. Germline V CDR1 and CDR2: MRHNA, SNTAGT. V lost 2 bases and J lost 4; bases outside the gene matches: 1. The chain's CDR3 is CASSDGTSGPDTQYF. For the CDR3, the DNA is TGTGCCAGCAGTGACGGGACTAGCGGGCCAGATACGCAGTATTTT.

This clone appeared a single time. V gene TRBV5-3 combines with J gene TRBJ1-2; TRBD1 aligns across 7 bases. TRBV5-3 is placed among ORFs of uncertain function. CDR3 length: 15 amino acids. V lost 0 bases to trimming and J lost 7 bases; unmatched junction nucleotides: 9. Written as DNA, the CDR3 is TGTGCCAGAAGCTTGGGATTCGGACAGGTACCTGGCTACACCTTC. Amino acids: CARSLGFGQVPGYTF.

V usage is TRBV15 and J usage is TRBJ1-5; D possibly corresponds to TRBD1 (6 bases). This CDR3 contains 15 residues. The V gene's germline CDR1 is LNHNV and CDR2 YYDKDF (reference sequence). Trimming pared 0 bases from V and 8 bases from J, leaving 14 bases between. As DNA, the CDR3 is TGTGCCACCAGCAGAGATGAGGCAGGGGAAAAGCCCCAGCATTTT. Translated: CATSRDEAGEKPQHF.

The rearrangement uses TRBV7-2 and TRBJ2-2, with 7 bases aligning to TRBD2. CDR1 is SGHTA and CDR2 is FQGNSA in the germline V gene. There are 15 residues in the CDR3. Trimming removed 5 bases from V and 4 bases from J; junction bases left unmatched: 7. CDR3 region: CASSASGDLTGELFF. In DNA form, the CDR3 reads TGTGCCAGCAGCGCAAGCGGGGACCTCACCGGGGAGCTGTTTTTT.

The chain recombines TRBV15 with TRBJ2-7; tentative D call: TRBD2 (5 bases). Germline lookup yields CDR1 LNHNV and CDR2 YYDKDF (reference sequence). Between the trimmed V and J ends, which lost 6 bases and 0 bases, there was a span of 9 bases. This CDR3 comprises 13 residues. CDR3 sequence: CATRMSGSYEQYF. CDR3 nucleotides: TGTGCCACCAGAATGAGCGGCTCCTACGAGCAGTACTTC.

The gene calls are TRBV6-5 and TRBJ2-3, with 7 bases identical to TRBD2. The length of the CDR3 is 13 residues. After removal of 8 bases from V and 7 bases from J, the junction contained 9 bases not matched to a gene. Germline assignment: CDR1 MNHEY and CDR2 SVGAGI. The CDR3 region has the DNA TGTGCCAGCCGACCCGGGGAGGGGTATACGCAGTATTTT. It encodes CASRPGEGYTQYF.

V is TRBV4-3 and J is TRBJ1-2, with a tentative D call TRBD1 (6 bases). This CDR3 has 16 residues. V lost 0 bases to trimming and J lost 7 bases, with 18 bases between them. The germline gives CDR1 LGHNA, CDR2 YSLEER. The CDR3 bases are TGCGCCAGCAGCCAAGATGTAAACAGGGTGGCAAGTGGCTACACCTTC. This gives the protein CASSQDVNRVASGYTF.

The chain uses TRBV4-3 and TRBJ2-1; D call uncertain. CDR1 is LGHNA and CDR2 is YSLEER in the germline V gene. The CDR3 is 15 residues long. The V and J ends lost 0 bases and 8 bases respectively, with 14 bases between them. CDR3: CASSQDPGGSHEQFF. The CDR3 nucleotides read TGCGCCAGCAGCCAAGATCCCGGCGGCTCCCATGAGCAGTTCTTC.

The V call is TRBV6-5, the J call TRBJ1-5, with D tentatively TRBD1 (5 bases). The V and J ends lost 6 bases and 7 bases respectively, with 16 bases between them. Germline V gene sequence: CDR1 MNHEY, CDR2 SVGAGI. This CDR3 is 14 amino acids long. CDR3 residues: CASRGGLSGQPQHF. The CDR3 DNA reads TGTGCCAGCAGGGGGGGACTCTCCGGCCAGCCCCAGCATTTT.

The V gene is TRBV6-5, the J gene TRBJ2-1, with D possibly matching TRBD2 (5 bases). Per germline, CDR1 MNHEY and CDR2 SVGAGI. The V and J ends lost 9 bases and 4 bases respectively, with 16 bases between them. This CDR3 has 14 amino acids. The CDR3 loop reads CASSGGGLYNEQFF. Written as DNA, the CDR3 is TGTGCCAGTTCCGGAGGCGGACTGTACAATGAGCAGTTCTTC.

The chain uses TRBV28 and TRBJ1-2; D call uncertain. V shed 7 bases and J shed 5 bases, with 17 bases lying between them. The CDR3 is 14 residues long. Germline loops: CDR1 MDHEN, CDR2 SYDVKM. CDR3 sequence (DNA): TGTGCCAGCACCCCCCTTCGACGGGTGTATGGCTACACCTTC. This gives the protein CASTPLRRVYGYTF.

This clone was observed a single time. The rearrangement links TRBV28 to TRBJ2-1; D possibly corresponds to TRBD1 (6 bases). Germline V gene data show CDR1 as MDHEN and CDR2 as SYDVKM. The length of the CDR3 is 15 residues. V shed 6 bases and J shed 4 bases, with 16 bases lying between them. CDR3 DNA: TGTGCCAGCAGCCCTCATCAGGACAGTTACAATGAGCAGTTCTTC. Translated, it gives CASSPHQDSYNEQFF.

The V and J genes are TRBV7-6 and TRBJ1-3, with D possibly matching TRBD1 (5 bases). Germline V gives CDR1 SGHVS, CDR2 FNYEAQ. Trimming cost V 6 bases and J 7 bases, with 22 bases left between them. The CDR3 contains 16 residues. The DNA of the CDR3 is TGTGCCAGCAGTTCTCTACAGTCCCCGGGGGGGAACACCATATATTTT. Its protein product is CASSSLQSPGGNTIYF.